These 10 T cell receptor beta chains share one sample of origin, sequenced in a study of shared clonotypes between healthy human individuals. The table came from immunoSEQ multiplex PCR; TCRdb's copy has only in-frame clones and leaves some out. The repertoire consists of just over 2,000,000 clones, with 85% to 95% occurring once and the leading ten covering 1% to 1.3%. Naive CD8 cells were CD45RO-negative, positively selected for CCR7, excluding terminally differentiated effector memory CD45RA+ cells. The sample was naive CD8+ T cells sorted from blood. These receptor sequences come from a man aged 18 to 30 in good health.

Of note for this clone: A read error may produce the germline difference seen at one junction end. V gene TRBV7-8 combines with J gene TRBJ2-7; 11 bases line up with TRBD1. Looked up from germline, CDR1 is SGHVS and CDR2 is FQNEAQ. CDR3 size: 12 residues. In DNA, the CDR3 is TGTGCCAGCAGCGAGACCGGGACAGGGGGATCATTC. This translates into CASSETGTGGSF.

The rearrangement joins TRBV9 to TRBJ2-1; 13 bases agree with TRBD2. Germline CDR1 and CDR2: SGDLS and YYNGEE. This CDR3 contains 18 residues. Unmatched junction bases numbered 9, after V lost 3 bases and J lost 3 bases. The CDR3 bases are TGTGCCAGCAGCGACGGTGGGACTAGCGGGAACCTCTACAATGAGCAGTTCTTC. It specifies CASSDGGTSGNLYNEQFF.

The chain combines TRBV5-8 with TRBJ2-1; D tentatively reads TRBD1 or TRBD2 (6 bases each). Germline V gene data show CDR1 as SGHTS and CDR2 as YDEGEE. V lost 2 bases, J lost 7 bases, and 13 bases lay in between. The CDR3 is 14 residues long. The CDR3 nucleotides read TGTGCCAGCAGCTTAGGAGGGGGGTCAAATGAGCAGTTCTTC. Protein sequence: CASSLGGGSNEQFF.

The chain carries TRBV7-9 and TRBJ2-3, with 7 bases identical to TRBD2. Trimming took 3 bases from V and 2 from J; bases not matched to a gene: 8. This CDR3 has 16 residues. Germline V gene sequence: CDR1 SEHNR, CDR2 FQNEAQ (reference sequence). The CDR3 bases are TGTGCCAGCAGCTTCCGTCGGGAGGAATACACAGATACGCAGTATTTT. Protein sequence: CASSFRREEYTDTQYF.

The V gene is TRBV6-5, the J gene TRBJ2-7, with D uncertain. CDR3 length: 13 residues. Trimming pared 2 bases from V and 3 bases from J, leaving 8 bases between. The germline V gene has CDR1 MNHEY and CDR2 SVGAGI. CDR3 DNA: TGTGCCAGCAGTTACGTAGTGGGCTACGAGCAGTACTTC. It is translated as CASSYVVGYEQYF.

This rearrangement joins TRBV11-2 to TRBJ1-6, with D unclear. Germline assignment: CDR1 SGHAT and CDR2 FQNNGV. Trimming pared 5 bases from V and 4 bases from J, leaving 12 bases between. The CDR3 is 15 residues long. The CDR3 sequence is CASSPDTFYNSPLHF. The CDR3 bases are TGTGCCAGCAGCCCTGACACATTTTATAATTCACCCCTCCACTTT.

This chain links TRBV5-6 with TRBJ2-1; 7 bases are shared with TRBD1. J was trimmed by 4 bases and V by 3 bases; bases with no gene match: 7. The CDR3 covers 15 residues. Germline V gene sequence: CDR1 SGHDT, CDR2 YYEEEE. CDR3 nucleotides: TGTGCCAGCAGCTCAGGACAGGTTTTGTACAATGAGCAGTTCTTC. Translated: CASSSGQVLYNEQFF.

A word on this clone: The same CDR3 is also encoded by other DNA sequences in this sample. The chain carries TRBV4-1 and TRBJ2-3; D unresolved. Looked up from germline, CDR1 is MGHRA and CDR2 is YSYEKL. The V end was cut by 1 base, the J end by 6 bases, with 8 bases between. This CDR3 region has 13 residues. The CDR3 sequence is CASSQAGVDTQYF. DNA for the CDR3: TGCGCCAGCAGCCAAGCCGGAGTGGATACGCAGTATTTT.

DNA for the CDR3: TGTGCCAGCAGTTACTCGGTCGGACAGGGAGGCTATGGCTACACCTTC. Amino acid sequence: CASSYSVGQGGYGYTF. This chain uses TRBV6-5 with TRBJ1-2; 8 bases match TRBD1. Germline trimming cut 0 bases from V and 4 bases from J; bases unmatched to any gene: 7. CDR3 size: 16 residues. From germline, CDR1 is MNHEY and CDR2 SVGAGI.

This chain links TRBV6-6 with TRBJ2-3, with 11 bases identical to TRBD2. This CDR3 is built from 16 residues. The germline gives CDR1 MNHNY, CDR2 SVGAGI (reference sequence). V shed 3 bases and J 1 base; nucleotides not matched to a gene: 3. The CDR3: CASSYLAGGGTDTQYF. DNA of the CDR3: TGTGCCAGCAGTTATTTAGCGGGGGGGGGCACAGATACGCAGTATTTT.